The 16 T cell receptor beta chains given below trace back to one sample, sequenced in a study of T cell changes during pregnancy in multiple sclerosis. The method was immunoSEQ multiplex PCR; TCRdb's version includes in-frame clones alone and lacks a portion of them. The profile shows roughly 68,000 clones, roughly 94% of them singletons. The sequenced sample was peripheral blood, obtained in the second trimester of pregnancy. The source is a female donor in good health, enrolled as a control in a pregnancy study.

The chain carries TRBV9 and TRBJ2-1; D may be TRBD1 (6 bases). Trimming took 4 bases from V and 4 from J, leaving 12 bases between them. The germline gives CDR1 SGDLS, CDR2 YYNGEE. The CDR3 length is 14 residues. The CDR3 here is CASSPSTGYNEQFF. Here the CDR3 DNA reads TGTGCCAGCAGCCCCTCCACAGGGTACAATGAGCAGTTCTTC.

CDR3 bases: TGTGCCAGCGGCCCGTTCGGATCGGAGGAACTGTTTTTT. It translates to CASGPFGSEELFF. The chain has TRBV27 and TRBJ1-4; D not resolved. The CDR3 covers 13 residues. CDR1 and CDR2 from the germline V gene are MNHEY and SMNVEV (reference sequence). V lost 8 bases and J 12 bases, leaving 19 bases between the germline ends.

The V and J genes are TRBV27 and TRBJ2-1; a possible D gene is TRBD2 (5 bases). The germline V and J ends were trimmed by 6 bases and 10 bases, with 10 bases remaining between them. There are 11 residues in the CDR3. Per germline, CDR1 MNHEY and CDR2 SMNVEV (reference sequence). The chain's CDR3 is CASSRGLEQFF. CDR3 bases: TGTGCCAGCAGCCGCGGACTGGAGCAGTTCTTC.

The chain joins TRBV9 to TRBJ2-5, with D possibly TRBD1 on 6 matching bases. Trimming stripped 0 bases from V and 2 bases from J, with 11 bases between. The CDR3 length is 15 residues. Germline V lookup: CDR1 SGDLS, CDR2 YYNGEE. CDR3 sequence reads: CASSVAQGIQETQYF. Here the CDR3 DNA reads TGTGCCAGCAGCGTAGCTCAGGGGATTCAAGAGACCCAGTACTTC. The full variable domain, rest sourced from reference TRBV9 and TRBJ2-5, is DSGVTQTPKHLITATGQRVTLRCSPRSGDLSVYWYQQSLDQGLQFLIQYYNGEERAKGNILERFSAQQFPDLHSELNLSSLELGDSALYFCASSVAQGIQETQYFGPGTRLLVL.

V and J are TRBV7-2 and TRBJ2-3, with TRBD2 matching 7 bases. This CDR3 comprises 16 residues. CDR1 and CDR2 from the germline V gene are SGHTA and FQGNSA. After removal of 5 bases from V and 0 bases from J, the junction contained 8 bases not matched to a gene. The CDR3 sequence is CASSIVAGLSTDTQYF. In DNA, the CDR3 is TGTGCCAGCAGCATCGTAGCGGGCCTAAGCACAGATACGCAGTATTTT. The whole variable domain, filled in from reference TRBV7-2 and TRBJ2-3, reads GAGVSQSPSNKVTEKGKDVELRCDPISGHTALYWYRQSLGQGLEFLIYFQGNSAPDKSGLPSDRFSAERTGGSVSTLTIQRTQQEDSAVYLCASSIVAGLSTDTQYFGPGTRLTVL.

The chain combines TRBV4-2 with TRBJ2-3; D call uncertain. V lost 0 bases, J lost 2 bases, and 6 bases lay in between. This CDR3 is built from 14 residues. Germline CDR1 is LGHNA and CDR2 is YNFKEQ. CDR3 DNA: TGTGCCAGCAGCCAAGATTTCGTCACAGATACGCAGTATTTT. Encoded protein: CASSQDFVTDTQYF.

This clone is a singleton in its sample. The rearrangement links TRBV25-1 to TRBJ1-1, with 9 positions matching TRBD1. The germline V gene has CDR1 MGHDK and CDR2 SYGVNS. V was pared by 4 bases and J by 11 bases, with 14 bases of the junction left unmatched. The CDR3 consists of 15 residues. CDR3 protein: CASSGGTGKKVNAFF. The CDR3 DNA sequence: TGTGCCAGCAGTGGGGGGACAGGGAAGAAGGTGAACGCTTTCTTT.

The chain combines TRBV28 with TRBJ1-2; TRBD1 matches at 7 bases. After removal of 7 bases from V and 8 bases from J, the junction contained 13 bases not matched to a gene. Germline assignment: CDR1 MDHEN and CDR2 SYDVKM. This CDR3 is 14 amino acids long. The CDR3 nucleotides are TGTGCCAGCAACACGGTAGGGGGCTTCGGGGGCTACACCTTC. Protein sequence: CASNTVGGFGGYTF.

This clone occurred once. V usage is TRBV12-5 and J usage is TRBJ1-4; D is unresolved. Trimming left V 2 bases short and J 8 bases short, with 21 bases between. The CDR3 is 17 amino acids. CDR1 and CDR2 from the germline V gene are LGHNT and FRNRAP. CDR3 bases: TGTGCTAGTGGTTTGACCGCTCTTGGAGGTTCGAGGGAAAAACTGTTTTTT. As protein: CASGLTALGGSREKLFF.

This chain links TRBV7-2 with TRBJ1-1; a possible D gene is TRBD1 (6 bases). Trimming removed 2 bases at V and 7 bases at J, with 14 bases between. The CDR3 has 14 residues. Germline CDR1 and CDR2: SGHTA and FQGNSA. CDR3 sequence reads: CASSLSADRIEAFF. In DNA form, the CDR3 reads TGTGCCAGCAGCTTAAGCGCGGACAGAATTGAAGCTTTCTTT. The whole variable domain, remainder taken from reference TRBV7-2 and TRBJ1-1, is GAGVSQSPSNKVTEKGKDVELRCDPISGHTALYWYRQSLGQGLEFLIYFQGNSAPDKSGLPSDRFSAERTGGSVSTLTIQRTQQEDSAVYLCASSLSADRIEAFFGQGTRLTVV.

The chain is built from TRBV29-1 and TRBJ1-3; the D gene is possibly TRBD1 (5 bases). The CDR3 covers 14 residues. In germline, CDR1 is SQVTM, CDR2 ANQGSEA. Trimming left V 6 bases short and J 2 bases short, with 14 bases between. The CDR3: CSVITQGPGNTIYF. In DNA form, the CDR3 reads TGCAGCGTGATTACCCAGGGTCCTGGAAACACCATATATTTT.

The chain recombines TRBV15 with TRBJ1-5; no clear D. Germline V lookup: CDR1 LNHNV, CDR2 YYDKDF (reference sequence). Trimming cost V 5 bases and J 9 bases, with 11 bases left between them. The CDR3 has 12 residues. CDR3 DNA: TGTGCCACCAGCGTAGAGATCGGGCCCCAGCATTTT. Translation: CATSVEIGPQHF.

The rearrangement joins TRBV11-3 to TRBJ2-1, with D possibly being TRBD2 (7 bases). The CDR3 runs 15 residues. V was pared by 7 bases and J by 7 bases, with 20 bases between. The germline CDR1 and CDR2 sequences are SGHNT and YENEEA. The CDR3 is CASTARGEGGNEQFF. The CDR3 DNA is TGTGCCAGCACCGCCCGGGGGGAGGGGGGTAATGAGCAGTTCTTC.

The V and J genes are TRBV29-1 and TRBJ2-1; unclear D gene. This CDR3 spans 15 amino acids. Deletions cut 5 bases from V and 8 bases from J, with 22 bases between. Germline CDR1 is SQVTM and CDR2 is ANQGSEA. In DNA, the CDR3 is TGCAGCGTTTTATATTTGGGCTCTCCCAAGGATGAGCAGTTCTTC. Protein product: CSVLYLGSPKDEQFF.

This sequence joins TRBV25-1 and TRBJ1-1; possible D gene TRBD1, 6 bases. Between the trimmed V and J ends, which lost 6 bases and 4 bases, there was a span of 15 bases. Germline assignment: CDR1 MGHDK and CDR2 SYGVNS. The CDR3 totals 14 residues. The CDR3 sequence: CASSQGSWGTEAFF. The CDR3, as DNA: TGTGCCAGCAGCCAGGGGAGTTGGGGCACTGAAGCTTTCTTT.

This clone has just a few counts. V gene TRBV28 combines with J gene TRBJ2-2, with 7 bases aligning to TRBD1. The V gene end was trimmed by 8 bases and the J gene end by 1 base; junction bases not matched to a gene: 1. The CDR3 has 13 residues. The germline V gene has CDR1 MDHEN and CDR2 SYDVKM. CDR3 nucleotide sequence: TGTGCCAGCTGGACAGGGAACACCGGGGAGCTGTTTTTT. Its protein is CASWTGNTGELFF.